The 17 T cell receptor beta chains listed next were all sequenced from one sample in a study of blood T cell repertoires in COVID-19. The data were produced by immunoSEQ multiplex PCR, yet TCRdb's version contains in-frame clones alone and is incomplete. The sample yields roughly 200,000 clones, around 83% seen once. The sequenced material came from PBMCs or T cells enriched from blood (not recorded which). The receptors originated from a woman in her thirties who had been exposed to COVID-19.

The chain employs TRBV9 and TRBJ1-1; no clear D. Germline CDR1 and CDR2: SGDLS and YYNGEE. Between the trimmed V and J ends, which lost 0 bases and 3 bases, there was a span of 9 bases. CDR3 size: 14 residues. The CDR3 nucleotides are TGTGCCAGCAGCGTAGCTACGGGATACACTGAAGCTTTCTTT. This translates into CASSVATGYTEAFF.

The J gene is TRBJ1-1, the V gene TRBV7-2; D is possibly TRBD1 (5 bases). V lost 3 bases to trimming and J lost 5 bases, with 16 bases between them. Germline loops: CDR1 SGHTA, CDR2 FQGNSA. This CDR3 has 15 amino acids. CDR3 loop: CASSFRTLSGTEAFF. In nucleotides, the CDR3 is TGTGCCAGCAGCTTCCGGACACTTTCGGGTACTGAAGCTTTCTTT. The entire variable domain, with the rest obtained from reference TRBV7-2 and TRBJ1-1, is as follows: GAGVSQSPSNKVTEKGKDVELRCDPISGHTALYWYRQSLGQGLEFLIYFQGNSAPDKSGLPSDRFSAERTGGSVSTLTIQRTQQEDSAVYLCASSFRTLSGTEAFFGQGTRLTVV.

The J gene is TRBJ2-3, the V gene TRBV7-2; TRBD2 agrees at 10 bases. The J segment lost 8 bases and the V segment lost 5 bases, leaving 13 bases of the junction unmatched. Germline loops: CDR1 SGHTA, CDR2 FQGNSA. This CDR3 is 16 amino acids long. The CDR3 DNA reads TGTGCCAGCAGCCCTAGCGGGGGTTCGGTCAGGGGTACGCAGTATTTT. Its protein is CASSPSGGSVRGTQYF. The full variable domain, in which reference TRBV7-2 and TRBJ2-3 provide the parts outside the CDR3, is GAGVSQSPSNKVTEKGKDVELRCDPISGHTALYWYRQSLGQGLEFLIYFQGNSAPDKSGLPSDRFSAERTGGSVSTLTIQRTQQEDSAVYLCASSPSGGSVRGTQYFGPGTRLTVL.

The V and J genes are TRBV7-2 and TRBJ1-4; D may be TRBD1 (6 bases). CDR1 is SGHTA and CDR2 is FQGNSA in the germline V gene. Trimming took off 6 bases at V and 4 bases at J, with 12 bases between the two ends. The CDR3 runs to 14 residues. The CDR3 sequence: CASRADSNNEKLFF. CDR3 sequence (DNA): TGTGCCAGCAGAGCGGACAGCAATAATGAAAAACTGTTTTTT.

This chain connects TRBV19 to TRBJ1-6; unclear D gene. The CDR3 loop spans 17 amino acids. In germline, CDR1 is LNHDA, CDR2 SQIVND (reference sequence). The V end was cut by 5 bases, the J end by 0 bases, with 14 bases between. The CDR3 DNA reads TGTGCCAGTAGTGGACGGGCGGGAAGCTCCTATAATTCACCCCTCCACTTT. Translation gives CASSGRAGSSYNSPLHF.

V and J are TRBV3-1 (or the pseudogene TRBV3-2) and TRBJ1-3; D uncertain. The CDR3 loop spans 16 amino acids. V lost 1 base and J lost 4, with 14 bases in between. Looked up from germline, CDR1 is LGHDT and CDR2 is YNNKEL (reference sequence). The CDR3 loop is CASSQVRERSGNTIYF. CDR3 in DNA: TGTGCCAGCAGCCAAGTACGGGAGCGATCAGGAAACACCATATATTTT.

V is TRBV5-1 and J is TRBJ1-2; D might be TRBD1 (5 bases). Trimming removed 5 bases from V and 4 bases from J, with 15 bases in between. Germline values: CDR1 SGHRS, CDR2 YFSETQ. The CDR3 spans 14 residues. For the CDR3, the DNA is TGCGCCAGCAGAGCACTTCCGGGGGGCTATGGCTACACCTTC. Amino acids: CASRALPGGYGYTF.

The chain couples TRBV6-5 to TRBJ1-4; 7 bases are a match to TRBD1. The CDR3 has 13 amino acids. Germline CDR1 is MNHEY and CDR2 is SVGAGI. With 2 bases clipped from V and 8 bases from J, the junction kept 2 bases outside the gene matches. The CDR3 protein is CASSYAGQEKLFF. DNA for the CDR3: TGTGCCAGCAGTTACGCGGGACAGGAAAAACTGTTTTTT.

The chain is built from TRBV30 and TRBJ1-5, with TRBD1 matching 8 bases. Germline CDR1 GTSNPN, CDR2 SVGIG (reference sequence). Trimming removed 2 bases from V and 7 bases from J; junction bases left unmatched: 7. CDR3 length equals 14 residues. CDR3 sequence (DNA): TGTGCCTGGAGTCAAGACAGGGGAGGGCAGCCCCAGCATTTT. Protein: CAWSQDRGGQPQHF.

The chain is built from TRBV2 and TRBJ2-3; D not certain. Trimming shortened V by 4 bases and J by 2 bases, and 7 bases separated the two germline ends. The germline V gene encodes CDR1 SNHLY and CDR2 FYNNEI. CDR3 size: 13 residues. CDR3 loop: CASSVRYTDTQYF. The CDR3 DNA sequence: TGTGCCAGCAGTGTGCGGTACACAGATACGCAGTATTTT.

The chain has TRBV6-2 or TRBV6-3 and TRBJ2-5; 10 bases are a match to TRBD1. CDR3 length equals 15 residues. The J segment lost 4 bases and the V segment lost 6 bases, leaving 8 bases of the junction unmatched. Germline V gives CDR1 MNHEY, CDR2 SVGEGT. The CDR3 region is CASSPGQGVRETQYF. In DNA form, the CDR3 reads TGTGCCAGCAGCCCCGGACAGGGGGTTCGAGAGACCCAGTACTTC.

V is TRBV23-1 and J is TRBJ1-2, with TRBD1 matching 8 bases. TRBV23-1 is designated an ORF whose function remains uncertain. The CDR3 sequence is 17 residues long. Trimming at V came to 4 bases and at J to 6 bases, leaving 16 bases not matched to a gene. CDR3 residues: CASSPHARTGRLNGYTF. CDR3 DNA: TGCGCCAGCAGTCCTCACGCTAGGACAGGGAGACTAAATGGCTACACCTTC.

This rearrangement joins TRBV6-6 to TRBJ2-3, with 11 bases that match TRBD1. The CDR3 consists of 16 residues. The V segment lost 0 bases and the J segment 6 bases; nucleotides outside the gene matches: 5. Germline-derived CDR1 and CDR2 are MNHNY and SVGAGI (reference sequence). CDR3 sequence: CASSYSPGQGVDTQYF. DNA of the CDR3: TGTGCCAGCAGTTACTCACCGGGACAGGGGGTGGATACGCAGTATTTT.

The rearrangement uses TRBV5-1 and TRBJ2-7, with 8 bases that match TRBD1. V lost 5 bases, J lost 2 bases, and 6 bases stayed unmatched. In germline, CDR1 is SGHRS, CDR2 YFSETQ. The CDR3 covers 14 residues. CDR3 sequence (DNA): TGCGCCAGCAGGGAAGGACAGGGCCCCTACGAGCAGTACTTC. This translates into CASREGQGPYEQYF.

The chain combines TRBV10-1 with TRBJ2-7; 10 positions agree with TRBD1. The germline V gene encodes CDR1 WNHNN and CDR2 SYGVQD (reference sequence). The CDR3 spans 16 residues. Germline trimming cut 0 bases from V and 6 bases from J; bases unmatched to any gene: 8. Written as DNA, the CDR3 is TGCGCCAGCAGTGAGTCTCGGGACAGGGGCTTTGGCGAGCAGTACTTC. The encoded protein is CASSESRDRGFGEQYF.

This chain links TRBV14 with TRBJ2-1, with 12 bases fitting TRBD2. J was trimmed by 8 bases and V by 0 bases; bases with no gene match: 5. Germline CDR1 reads SGHDN; CDR2 reads FVKESK. The CDR3 has 16 amino acids. The CDR3 DNA is TGTGCCAGCAGCCAAGATCTCCTAGCGGGGGGGCATGAGCAGTTCTTC. Translating gives CASSQDLLAGGHEQFF. Full variable domain (rest looked up from reference TRBV14 and TRBJ2-1): EAGVTQFPSHSVIEKGQTVTLRCDPISGHDNLYWYRRVMGKEIKFLLHFVKESKQDESGMPNNRFLAERTGGTYSTLKVQPAELEDSGVYFCASSQDLLAGGHEQFFGPGTRLTVL.

V gene TRBV19 combines with J gene TRBJ1-2, with 8 positions matching TRBD1. CDR1 is LNHDA, CDR2 SQIVND, per germline (reference sequence). The trim removed 5 bases at V and 8 bases at J, leaving 16 bases unmatched. The CDR3 extends over 16 amino acids. The CDR3 spells CASSLSGPDRVRGYTF. CDR3 nucleotide sequence: TGTGCCAGTAGTCTCAGCGGCCCGGACAGGGTAAGAGGCTACACCTTC.